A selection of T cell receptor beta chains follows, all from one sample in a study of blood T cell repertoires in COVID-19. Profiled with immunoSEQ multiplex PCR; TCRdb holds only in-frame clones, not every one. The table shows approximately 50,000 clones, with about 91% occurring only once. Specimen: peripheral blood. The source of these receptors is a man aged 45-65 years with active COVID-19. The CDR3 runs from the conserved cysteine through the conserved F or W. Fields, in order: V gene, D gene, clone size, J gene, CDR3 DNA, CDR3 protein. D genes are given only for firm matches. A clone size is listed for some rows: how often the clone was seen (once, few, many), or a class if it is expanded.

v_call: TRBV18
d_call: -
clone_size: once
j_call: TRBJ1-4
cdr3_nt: TGTGCCAGCTCACCCGGAGGAGAAAAACTGTTTTTT
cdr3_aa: CASSPGGEKLFF

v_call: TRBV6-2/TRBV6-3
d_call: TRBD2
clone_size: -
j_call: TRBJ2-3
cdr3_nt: TGTGCCAGCAGTTACTCTAGGACTAGCAAGAGGTGGCGCACAGATACGCAGTATTTT
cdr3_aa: CASSYSRTSKRWRTDTQYF

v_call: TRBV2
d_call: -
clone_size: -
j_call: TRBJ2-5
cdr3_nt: TGTGCCAGCAGTGCCCGCCAAGAGACCCAGTACTTC
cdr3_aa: CASSARQETQYF

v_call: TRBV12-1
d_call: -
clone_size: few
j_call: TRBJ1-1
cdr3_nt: TGTGCCAGCAGCTTCCCGGGGGGTTGCACTGAAGCTTTCTTT
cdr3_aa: CASSFPGGCTEAFF

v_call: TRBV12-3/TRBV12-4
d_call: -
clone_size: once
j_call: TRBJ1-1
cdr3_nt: TGTGCCAGCAGTTTATTGAAGGACACAGAAGCTTTCTTT
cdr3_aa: CASSLLKDTEAFF

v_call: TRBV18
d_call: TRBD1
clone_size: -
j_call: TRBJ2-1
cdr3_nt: TGTGCCAGCTCACCAGGACAGGGGGCTTACAATGAGCAGTTCTTC
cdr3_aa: CASSPGQGAYNEQFF

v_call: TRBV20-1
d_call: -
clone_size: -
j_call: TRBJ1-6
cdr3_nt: TGCAGTGCTAGTCAAACGGGGGATTCACCCCTCCACTTT
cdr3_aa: CSASQTGDSPLHF

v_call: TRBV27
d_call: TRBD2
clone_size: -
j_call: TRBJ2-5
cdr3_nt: TGTGCCAGCAGTTTATTCGGACTAGCGGGAGACCTGGAGACCCAGTACTTC
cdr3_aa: CASSLFGLAGDLETQYF

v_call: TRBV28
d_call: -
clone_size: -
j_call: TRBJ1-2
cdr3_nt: TGTGCCAGCAGCCTCAGTTTCTATGGCTACACCTTC
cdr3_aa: CASSLSFYGYTF

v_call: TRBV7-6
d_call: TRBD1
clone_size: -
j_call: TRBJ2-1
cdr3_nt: TGTGCCAGCAGCTTAGAAGGGGGCCCCTACAATGAGCAGTTCTTC
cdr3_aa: CASSLEGGPYNEQFF

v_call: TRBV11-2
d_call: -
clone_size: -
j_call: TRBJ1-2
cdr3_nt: TGTGCCAGCAGCTTTGGGGGGGCAGGCTATGGCTACACCTTC
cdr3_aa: CASSFGGAGYGYTF

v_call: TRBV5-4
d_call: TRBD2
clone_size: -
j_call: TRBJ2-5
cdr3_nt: TGTGCCAGCAGGCCAGCCCCGATAGCGGGAGGGGAGACCCAGTACTTC
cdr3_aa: CASRPAPIAGGETQYF

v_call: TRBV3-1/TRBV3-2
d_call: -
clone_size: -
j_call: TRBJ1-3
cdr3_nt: TGTGCCAGCAGCCCGGCCCATGGGGGCGCTGGAAACACCATATATTTT
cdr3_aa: CASSPAHGGAGNTIYF

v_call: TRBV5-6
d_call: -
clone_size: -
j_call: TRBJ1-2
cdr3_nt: TGTGCCAGCAGCTTGAACACAGGGACCCATGGCTACACCTTC
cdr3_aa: CASSLNTGTHGYTF

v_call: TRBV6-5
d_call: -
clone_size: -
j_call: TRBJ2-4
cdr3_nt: TGTGCCAGCAGTTACAGCATAAACTTCCGGGAAAACATTCAGTACTTC
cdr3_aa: CASSYSINFRENIQYF

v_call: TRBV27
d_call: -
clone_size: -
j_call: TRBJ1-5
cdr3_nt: TGTGCCAGCAGCCCAAGGCGGGATAGCAATCAGCCCCAGCATTTT
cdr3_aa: CASSPRRDSNQPQHF

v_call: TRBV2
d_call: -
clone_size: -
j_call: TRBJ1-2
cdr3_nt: TGTGCCAGCAGGACCGAAGACAGGCCCCGTTCGAGCGCCCGTAACTATGGCTACACCTTC
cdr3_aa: CASRTEDRPRSSARNYGYTF

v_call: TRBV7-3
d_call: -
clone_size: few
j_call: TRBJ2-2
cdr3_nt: TGTGCCAGCAGCCCTAATAGCGCCGGGGAGCTGTTTTTT
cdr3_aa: CASSPNSAGELFF

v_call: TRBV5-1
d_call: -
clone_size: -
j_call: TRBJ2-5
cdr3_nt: TGCGCCAGCAGCTTGGGGGGCGAAGAGACCCAGTACTTC
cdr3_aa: CASSLGGEETQYF

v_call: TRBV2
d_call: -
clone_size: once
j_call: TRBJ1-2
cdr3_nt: TGTGCCAGCAGTGAAATCCTGGACAGAAACCCGGGCGGCTATGGCTACACCTTC
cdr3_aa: CASSEILDRNPGGYGYTF

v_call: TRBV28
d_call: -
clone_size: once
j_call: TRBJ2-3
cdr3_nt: TGTGCCAGCAGTTTAATACAGGATCAAGATACGCAGTATTTT
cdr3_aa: CASSLIQDQDTQYF

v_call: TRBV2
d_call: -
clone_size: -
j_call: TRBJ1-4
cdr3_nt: TGTGCCAGCAGCAGACGGGCAACTAATGAAAAACTGTTTTTT
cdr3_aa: CASSRRATNEKLFF

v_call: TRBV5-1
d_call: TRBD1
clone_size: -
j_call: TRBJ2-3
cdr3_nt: TGCGCCAGCAGCTTGGTCGGCAGGGGGCCCACAGATACGCAGTATTTT
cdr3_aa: CASSLVGRGPTDTQYF

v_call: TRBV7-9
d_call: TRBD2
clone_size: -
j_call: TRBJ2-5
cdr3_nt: TGTGCCAGCAGCGAGCGGGGAAGGCAAGAGACCCAGTACTTC
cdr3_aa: CASSERGRQETQYF

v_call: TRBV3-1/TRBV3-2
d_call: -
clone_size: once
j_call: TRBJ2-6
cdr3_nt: TGTGCCAGCAGCTTCGGGCACAGGCAATATTCTGGGGCCAACGTCCTGACTTTC
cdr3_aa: CASSFGHRQYSGANVLTF

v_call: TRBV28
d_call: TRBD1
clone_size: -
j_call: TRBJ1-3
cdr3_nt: TGTGCCAGCAGTTCCGTGGGCAGGGGGCTATTGTCTGGAAACACCATATATTTT
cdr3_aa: CASSSVGRGLLSGNTIYF

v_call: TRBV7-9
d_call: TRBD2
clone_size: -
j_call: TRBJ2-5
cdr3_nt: TGTGCCAGCAGCTTAGCTAGCGGGAGGGCACTCGACGAGACCCAGTACTTC
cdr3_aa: CASSLASGRALDETQYF

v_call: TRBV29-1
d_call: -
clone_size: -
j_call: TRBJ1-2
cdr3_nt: TGCAGCGTTGGAGGGGGGGAAGGCTATGGCTACACCTTC
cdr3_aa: CSVGGGEGYGYTF

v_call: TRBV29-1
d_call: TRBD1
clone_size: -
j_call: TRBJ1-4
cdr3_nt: TGCAGCGTTCCGGGACAGGCTAATCAAAAACTGTTTTTT
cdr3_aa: CSVPGQANQKLFF

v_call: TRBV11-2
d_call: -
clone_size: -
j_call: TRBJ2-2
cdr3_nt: TGTGCCAGCAGCTTCGGGATTTTTGGCGGGGAGCTGTTTTTT
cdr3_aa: CASSFGIFGGELFF